The 26 T cell receptor beta chains below come from one sample, sequenced in a study of sequential checkpoint blockade in melanoma. Treatment defined: randomized to nivolumab then ipilimumab (arm A) or the reverse (arm B). Clones were sequenced by immunoSEQ multiplex PCR, and TCRdb holds only the in-frame ones, with some missing. The sample has under 25,000 clones, approximately 72% seen once; the top ten hold 38%. This material consisted of CD8+ T cells sorted from blood (inferred from file names), taken from a patient given nivolumab and ipilimumab in sequence. The receptors stem from a human donor with melanoma.

This rearrangement joins TRBV6-1 to TRBJ2-7; TRBD2 matches at 7 bases. V dropped 2 bases and J dropped 1; count of bases not matched to a gene: 5. Germline V gene sequence: CDR1 MNHNS, CDR2 SASEGT. The length of the CDR3 is 15 residues. CDR3 nucleotide sequence: TGTGCCAGCAGTGAATACCGGGGAGGGTCCTACGAGCAGTACTTC. Translation: CASSEYRGGSYEQYF.

The gene calls are TRBV15 and TRBJ2-7; 11 nucleotides line up with TRBD1. The V gene's germline CDR1 is LNHNV and CDR2 YYDKDF (reference sequence). J gave up 5 bases and V 4 bases, and 4 bases lay outside the gene matches. This CDR3 has 14 amino acids. The chain's CDR3 is CATSKGTGGNEQYF. DNA for the CDR3: TGTGCCACCAGCAAAGGGACAGGGGGAAACGAGCAGTACTTC.

This clone has only a few counts. The gene calls are TRBV14 and TRBJ1-2, with 7 bases fitting TRBD1. Germline V CDR1 and CDR2: SGHDN, FVKESK. CDR3 length: 14 residues. Unmatched junction bases numbered 3, after V lost 0 bases and J lost 5 bases. The CDR3 DNA is TGTGCCAGCAGCCAAGAAACAGGGGCGTATGGCTACACCTTC. This sequence encodes CASSQETGAYGYTF.

This clone was detected only once. The V gene is TRBV7-2, the J gene TRBJ2-7; TRBD2 matches 9 bases. This CDR3 has 15 amino acids. V was clipped by 1 base and J by 1 base; unmatched bases: 2. Germline lookup yields CDR1 SGHTA and CDR2 FQGNSA. This CDR3 reads CASSLEAGGSYEQYF. The CDR3 DNA follows: TGTGCCAGCAGCTTAGAGGCGGGGGGGTCCTACGAGCAGTACTTC.

This clone has a handful of counts. The genes are TRBV13 and TRBJ1-3; D remains unclear. The CDR3 has 15 amino acids. Trimming stripped 3 bases from V and 0 bases from J, with 9 bases between. CDR1 PRHDT and CDR2 FYEKMQ come from the germline V gene (reference sequence). The CDR3 protein is CASSFGRDSGNTIYF. As DNA, the CDR3 is TGTGCCAGCAGCTTCGGACGGGACTCTGGAAACACCATATATTTT.

This chain links TRBV6-1 with TRBJ1-5; possibly TRBD1 for D (5 bases). Germline CDR1 reads MNHNS; CDR2 reads SASEGT. The CDR3 has 16 residues. Between the trimmed V and J ends, which lost 1 base and 6 bases, there was a span of 16 bases. The CDR3 sequence is CASSEVLGDLPQPQHF. The CDR3, as DNA: TGTGCCAGCAGTGAAGTGCTAGGGGACTTACCTCAGCCCCAGCATTTT.

The genes are TRBV5-6 and TRBJ1-1, with 12 bases aligning to TRBD1. The junction had 14 bases not matched to a gene; V was cut back by 4 bases and J by 4 bases. The CDR3 consists of 18 residues. Germline V lookup: CDR1 SGHDT, CDR2 YYEEEE. The CDR3 loop reads CASSPYPGQGAYGTEAFF. CDR3 DNA: TGTGCCAGCAGCCCGTACCCGGGACAGGGGGCATATGGCACTGAAGCTTTCTTT.

In this sample, this clone turned up a few times. The J gene is TRBJ1-2, the V gene TRBV7-3; D is unresolved. The length of the CDR3 is 13 residues. Trimming pared 5 bases from V and 5 bases from J, leaving 12 bases between. Per the germline V gene, CDR1 is SGHTA and CDR2 is FQGTGA. CDR3 loop: CASSQTGGYGYTF. Written as DNA, the CDR3 is TGTGCCAGCAGCCAGACCGGAGGGTATGGCTACACCTTC.

J is TRBJ1-1 and V is TRBV5-6, with TRBD1 matching 11 bases. The CDR3 runs to 16 residues. Per the germline V gene, CDR1 is SGHDT and CDR2 is YYEEEE. J was trimmed by 4 bases and V by 0 bases; bases with no gene match: 5. CDR3 protein: CASSLGTGGWFTEAFF. CDR3 bases: TGTGCCAGCAGCTTGGGGACAGGGGGCTGGTTCACTGAAGCTTTCTTT.

V usage is TRBV5-6 and J usage is TRBJ1-1, with unresolved D. V gave up 7 bases and J gave up 4 bases, with 11 bases separating them. Germline CDR1 is SGHDT and CDR2 is YYEEEE. This CDR3 has 12 residues. This CDR3 is CASASGSTEAFF. In nucleotides, the CDR3 is TGTGCCAGCGCCTCGGGGTCCACTGAAGCTTTCTTT.

On this clone itself: One end of the junction fails to match germline, which may point to a read error. This sequence joins TRBV6-6 and TRBJ2-7, with 12 nucleotides matching TRBD1. Germline CDR1 is MNHNY and CDR2 is SVGAGI (reference sequence). The CDR3 is made up of 15 amino acids. CDR3 loop: CAISGPGTGGDEQYF. CDR3 DNA sequence: TGTGCCATCAGTGGCCCCGGGACAGGGGGCGACGAGCAGTACTTC.

This CDR3 is CAISEADSEAFF. DNA of the CDR3: TGTGCCATCAGTGAGGCGGACTCTGAAGCTTTCTTT. The chain links TRBV10-3 to TRBJ1-1, with D unclear. Looked up from germline, CDR1 is ENHRY and CDR2 is SYGVKD. The CDR3 loop spans 12 amino acids. The ends were cut back, 2 bases at V and 6 bases at J, with 7 bases in the middle.

V usage is TRBV19 and J usage is TRBJ1-1; maybe TRBD1 (6 bases). Germline assignment: CDR1 LNHDA and CDR2 SQIVND (reference sequence). CDR3 length equals 12 residues. Trimming stripped 5 bases from V and 8 bases from J, with 12 bases between. For the CDR3, the DNA is TGTGCCAGTAGTTATGGACAGACAGAAGCTTTCTTT. This sequence encodes CASSYGQTEAFF.

This clone was seen only a few times. The genes are TRBV7-8 and TRBJ1-1; 7 bases are a match to TRBD1. CDR3 length: 13 amino acids. V shed 4 bases, J shed 6 bases, and the junction held 5 bases outside the gene matches. Looked up from germline, CDR1 is SGHVS and CDR2 is FQNEAQ. CDR3 sequence reads: CASSSDRAPEAFF. The CDR3 DNA sequence: TGTGCCAGCAGCTCCGACAGGGCCCCTGAAGCTTTCTTT. The variable domain in full, with the rest retrieved from reference TRBV7-8 and TRBJ1-1, is GAGVSQSPRYKVAKRGQDVALRCDPISGHVSLFWYQQALGQGPEFLTYFQNEAQLDKSGLPSDRFFAERPEGSVSTLKIQRTQQEDSAVYLCASSSDRAPEAFFGQGTRLTVV.

The chain recombines TRBV10-3 with TRBJ1-1; the match to TRBD1 covers 8 bases. V dropped 0 bases and J dropped 4; count of bases not matched to a gene: 10. Germline values: CDR1 ENHRY, CDR2 SYGVKD. This CDR3 region has 17 residues. The CDR3 bases are TGTGCCATCAGTGAGTCGGGACAGGAGGGGTGGGGCACTGAAGCTTTCTTT. It encodes CAISESGQEGWGTEAFF.

This chain connects TRBV19 to TRBJ2-7; TRBD1 agrees at 8 bases. CDR3 length: 14 residues. The germline gives CDR1 LNHDA, CDR2 SQIVND (reference sequence). Germline trimming cut 4 bases from V and 5 bases from J; bases unmatched to any gene: 7. CDR3 sequence (DNA): TGTGCCAGTAGTAATTCGGACAGGGAGGACGAGCAGTACTTC. This gives the protein CASSNSDREDEQYF. Looking up the rest from reference TRBV19 and TRBJ2-7 gives the full variable domain: DGGITQSPKYLFRKEGQNVTLSCEQNLNHDAMYWYRQDPGQGLRLIYYSQIVNDFQKGDIAEGYSVSREKKESFPLTVTSAQKNPTAFYLCASSNSDREDEQYFGPGTRLTVT.

The rearrangement uses TRBV18 and TRBJ2-7; 8 bases line up with TRBD1. The CDR3 has 15 amino acids. V trimming: 2 bases; J trimming: 8 bases; junction bases outside the gene matches: 11. In germline, CDR1 is KGHSH, CDR2 LQKENI. The chain's CDR3 is CASSPIETGVNKQYF. The CDR3 region has the DNA TGTGCCAGCTCACCAATTGAGACAGGGGTAAATAAGCAGTACTTC.

This chain uses TRBV2 with TRBJ2-6; TRBD2 might be the D (5 bases). The length of the CDR3 is 20 residues. V gave up 9 bases and J gave up 0 bases, with 27 bases separating them. The germline V gene has CDR1 SNHLY and CDR2 FYNNEI. As DNA, the CDR3 is TGTGCCAGGACTACACGACGGACGACCGACATCCACTCTGGGGCCAACGTCCTGACTTTC. Translation gives CARTTRRTTDIHSGANVLTF.

The chain has TRBV5-6 and TRBJ1-1, with D unclear. Looked up from germline, CDR1 is SGHDT and CDR2 is YYEEEE. V gave up 0 bases and J gave up 2 bases, with 8 bases separating them. The CDR3 spans 14 residues. The DNA of the CDR3 is TGTGCCAGCAGCTTGGAGAGGGCAAACACTGAAGCTTTCTTT. Protein product: CASSLERANTEAFF. Complete variable domain (other parts from reference TRBV5-6 and TRBJ1-1): DAGVTQSPTHLIKTRGQQVTLRCSPKSGHDTVSWYQQALGQGPQFIFQYYEEEERQRGNFPDRFSGHQFPNYSSELNVNALLLGDSALYLCASSLERANTEAFFGQGTRLTVV.

This rearrangement joins TRBV2 to TRBJ1-2; 8 nucleotides agree with TRBD1. This CDR3 has 16 residues. V lost 3 bases, J lost 1 base, and 7 bases stayed unmatched. Germline CDR1 SNHLY, CDR2 FYNNEI. CDR3 DNA sequence: TGTGCCAGCAGTGAGGCCTGGACAGGGCGTAACTATGGCTACACCTTC. Its translation: CASSEAWTGRNYGYTF.

In its sample, this clone was seen once. This chain uses TRBV29-1 with TRBJ1-4, with D hard to call. Germline V lookup: CDR1 SQVTM, CDR2 ANQGSEA. This CDR3 is 12 amino acids long. V lost 5 bases, J lost 0 bases, and 4 bases lay in between. CDR3 sequence: CSVLATNEKLFF. DNA for the CDR3: TGCAGCGTTCTTGCAACTAATGAAAAACTGTTTTTT.

In its sample, this clone was seen a few times. The rearrangement joins TRBV28 to TRBJ2-7, with 14 positions matching TRBD2. V gave up 6 bases and J gave up 2 bases; unmatched junction bases: 12. Germline V gene lookup returns CDR1 MDHEN and CDR2 SYDVKM. This CDR3 spans 18 amino acids. In nucleotides, the CDR3 is TGTGCCAGCAGGCGGGGACTAGCGGGAGACTACTATGCCTACGAGCAGTACTTC. It codes for CASRRGLAGDYYAYEQYF.

The chain combines TRBV18 with TRBJ2-7; 7 nucleotides agree with TRBD1. The CDR3 contains 15 residues. CDR1 is KGHSH and CDR2 is LQKENI in the germline V gene. Trimming took 2 bases from V and 3 from J; bases not matched to a gene: 7. CDR3 nucleotides: TGTGCCAGCTCACCAGGAGCAGGGGGAATCTACGAGCAGTACTTC. This codes for CASSPGAGGIYEQYF.

The genes are TRBV5-4 and TRBJ1-2; D unresolved. CDR1 is SGHNT, CDR2 YYREEE, per germline (reference sequence). The germline V and J ends were trimmed by 0 bases and 0 bases, with 9 bases remaining between them. This CDR3 spans 15 amino acids. The CDR3: CASSLVYLANYGYTF. CDR3 in DNA: TGTGCCAGCAGCTTGGTCTATTTAGCTAACTATGGCTACACCTTC.

The J gene is TRBJ1-5, the V gene TRBV25-1; D gene uncertain. V was shortened by 3 bases and J by 3 bases, with 9 bases between the two germline ends. In germline, CDR1 is MGHDK, CDR2 SYGVNS. The CDR3 has 14 amino acids. This chain's CDR3 is CASSDRVHNQPQHF. As DNA, the CDR3 is TGTGCCAGCAGTGATCGGGTCCACAATCAGCCCCAGCATTTT.

The rearrangement joins TRBV9 to TRBJ2-7; 12 bases agree with TRBD1. Unmatched junction bases numbered 3, after V lost 0 bases and J lost 5 bases. Germline-derived CDR1 and CDR2 are SGDLS and YYNGEE. The CDR3 contains 15 residues. The DNA of the CDR3 is TGTGCCAGCAGCGTAGCCGGGACAGGGGGCCACGAGCAGTACTTC. Translation gives CASSVAGTGGHEQYF.